The sequence of this TCR beta chain was determined in a study of blood T cells in healthy people across ages. General observations from the study: Per million T cells, TCR beta diversity dropped about linearly as age rose. Donors of long life had a larger count of naive CD4+ cells and greater diversity than aged donors.

As for this clonotype: Its antigen is unidentified.

This CDR3 is built from 16 residues. CDR1 is SGHVS and CDR2 is FQNEAQ in the germline V gene. The germline V and J ends were trimmed by 1 base and 2 bases, with 12 bases remaining between them. A J-beta primer mix and a sample-barcoded 5' primer were used in a second PCR of roughly 6 to 11 cycles. TCRdb reprocessed the 5' RACE reads with MiXCR, giving one entry per CDR3 protein. The sample has some 1,000,000 distinct CDR3 sequences, around 27% seen once; the top ten hold approximately 0.75%. This sample also appeared in a second study, on T cells of mothers and their children.

Sequenced sample: blood. V gene TRBV7-8 combines with J gene TRBJ2-1, with TRBD2 as a possible D gene (6 bases). This clonotype was sampled from a girl aged 2-9 years in good health. The CDR3: CASSLGSGGAYNEQFF. The CDR3 coding sequence is TGTGCCAGCAGCTTAGGGAGCGGAGGGGCCTACAATGAGCAGTTCTTC.